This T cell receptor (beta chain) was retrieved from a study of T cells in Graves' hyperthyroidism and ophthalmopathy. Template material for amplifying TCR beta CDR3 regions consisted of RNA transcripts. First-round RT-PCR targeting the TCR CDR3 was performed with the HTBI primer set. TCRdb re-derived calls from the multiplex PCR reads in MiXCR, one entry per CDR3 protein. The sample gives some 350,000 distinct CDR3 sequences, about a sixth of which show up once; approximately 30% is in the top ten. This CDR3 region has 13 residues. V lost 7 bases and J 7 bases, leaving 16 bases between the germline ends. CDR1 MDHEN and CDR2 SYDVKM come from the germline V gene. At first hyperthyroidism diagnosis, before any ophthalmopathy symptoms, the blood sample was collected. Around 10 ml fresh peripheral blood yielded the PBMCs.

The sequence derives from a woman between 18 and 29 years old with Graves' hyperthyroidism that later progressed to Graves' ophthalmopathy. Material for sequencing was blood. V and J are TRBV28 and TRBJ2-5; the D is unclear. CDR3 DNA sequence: TGTGCCAGCAATTTTGGGCTTGGTAGGACCCAGTACTTC. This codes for CASNFGLGRTQYF.